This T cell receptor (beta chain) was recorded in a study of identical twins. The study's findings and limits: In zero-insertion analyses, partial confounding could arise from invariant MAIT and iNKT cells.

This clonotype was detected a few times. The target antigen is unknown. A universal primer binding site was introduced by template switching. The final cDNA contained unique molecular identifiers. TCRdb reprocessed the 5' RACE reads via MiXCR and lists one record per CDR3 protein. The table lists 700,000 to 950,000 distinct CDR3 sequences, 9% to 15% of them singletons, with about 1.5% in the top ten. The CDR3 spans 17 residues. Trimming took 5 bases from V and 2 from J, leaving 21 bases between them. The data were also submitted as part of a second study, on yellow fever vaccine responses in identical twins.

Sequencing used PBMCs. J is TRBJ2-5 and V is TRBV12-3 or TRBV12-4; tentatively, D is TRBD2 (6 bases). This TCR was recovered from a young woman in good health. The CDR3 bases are TGTGCCAGCAGTCCGGGGGTCGAAACTTGGGGGCAAGAGACCCAGTACTTC. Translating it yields CASSPGVETWGQETQYF.